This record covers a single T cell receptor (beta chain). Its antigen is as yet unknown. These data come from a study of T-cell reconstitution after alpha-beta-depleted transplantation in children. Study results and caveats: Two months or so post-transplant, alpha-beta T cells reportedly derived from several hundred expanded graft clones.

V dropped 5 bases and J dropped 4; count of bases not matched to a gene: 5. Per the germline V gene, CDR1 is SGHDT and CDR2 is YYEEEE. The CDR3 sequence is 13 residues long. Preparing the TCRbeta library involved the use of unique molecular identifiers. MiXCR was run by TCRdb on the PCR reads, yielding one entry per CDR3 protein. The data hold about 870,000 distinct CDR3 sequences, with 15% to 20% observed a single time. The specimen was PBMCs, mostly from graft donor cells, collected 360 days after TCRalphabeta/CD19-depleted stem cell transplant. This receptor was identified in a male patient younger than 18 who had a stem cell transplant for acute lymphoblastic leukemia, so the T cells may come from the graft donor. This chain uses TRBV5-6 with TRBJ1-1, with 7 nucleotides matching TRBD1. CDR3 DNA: TGTGCCAGCAGAAGACAGGGTACCACTGAAGCTTTCTTT. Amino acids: CASRRQGTTEAFF.